This record concerns one T cell receptor beta chain sequence. This record belongs to a study of T cell changes during pregnancy in multiple sclerosis. Measured with immunoSEQ multiplex PCR; TCRdb has only the in-frame clones, and not every one. The repertoire consists of roughly 59,000 clones, with approximately 89% occurring once and the leading ten covering approximately 1.5%. CDR3 size: 12 residues. Trimming cost V 5 bases and J 17 bases; bases outside gene matches: 7. The germline gives CDR1 SGHTA, CDR2 FQGNSA. The sequences come from peripheral blood, collected in the third trimester of pregnancy. The TCR originated in a female donor in good health, enrolled as a control in a pregnancy study. This chain uses TRBV7-2 with TRBJ1-6, with 9 bases fitting TRBD1. The CDR3 protein is CASSGPDRGFHF. CDR3 DNA sequence: TGTGCCAGCAGCGGCCCGGACAGGGGCTTCCACTTT.